The 19 T cell receptor beta chains below all came from one sample that was sequenced in a study of T cells in Graves' hyperthyroidism and ophthalmopathy. Template material for amplifying TCR beta CDR3 regions consisted of RNA transcripts. RT-PCR in the first round (using the HTBI primer set) targeted the TCR CDR3. Each CDR3 protein gets one entry after TCRdb re-called the multiplex PCR reads with MiXCR. The data show more than 550,000 distinct CDR3 sequences, roughly a sixth seen once. Sequencing was performed on blood. The source is a woman between 45 and 60 years old with Graves' hyperthyroidism that later progressed to Graves' ophthalmopathy.

J is TRBJ2-3 and V is TRBV30, with unresolved D. Per germline, CDR1 GTSNPN and CDR2 SVGIG (reference sequence). The V end lost 5 bases, the J end lost 1 base, and 10 bases lay between the germline ends. The CDR3 is made up of 13 amino acids. The CDR3 nucleotides read TGTGCCTGGGCCGTCACAGGCACAGATACGCAGTATTTT. This sequence encodes CAWAVTGTDTQYF. The entire variable domain, with the rest obtained from reference TRBV30 and TRBJ2-3, is as follows: SQTIHQWPATLVQPVGSPLSLECTVEGTSNPNLYWYRQAAGRGLQLLFYSVGIGQISSEVPQNLSASRPQDRQFILSSKKLLLSDSGFYLCAWAVTGTDTQYFGPGTRLTVL.

There are many counts of this clonotype. The chain uses TRBV3-1 and TRBJ1-3, with a tentative D call TRBD1 (6 bases). This CDR3 has 16 amino acids. CDR1 and CDR2 (germline): LGHDT, YNNKEL (reference sequence). The V and J ends lost 5 bases and 0 bases respectively, with 14 bases between them. The CDR3 nucleotides read TGTGCCAGCAGCATCACGACAGGTGGCTCTGGAAACACCATATATTTT. Translation: CASSITTGGSGNTIYF.

This clonotype occurred a few times. The chain joins TRBV20-1 to TRBJ2-5; D may be TRBD2 (5 bases). Deletions cut 1 base from V and 2 bases from J, with 14 bases between. Per the germline V gene, CDR1 is DFQATT and CDR2 is SNEGSKA (reference sequence). The CDR3 extends over 15 amino acids. The CDR3 DNA reads as TGCAGTGCTAGAGTGCAGACTACCTCGCAAGAGACCCAGTACTTC. Its protein is CSARVQTTSQETQYF.

This clonotype has only a few counts. V usage is TRBV20-1 and J usage is TRBJ2-5; TRBD2 is a possible D gene (5 bases). Deletions cut 6 bases from V and 4 bases from J, with 12 bases between. The CDR3 totals 12 residues. CDR1 and CDR2 from the germline V gene are DFQATT and SNEGSKA (reference sequence). The CDR3 is CSASVAGETQYF. CDR3 DNA: TGCAGTGCCTCGGTCGCGGGAGAGACCCAGTACTTC.

CDR3: CASSPGRGLYEQYF. CDR3 coding DNA: TGTGCCAGCAGCCCGGGCCGGGGACTCTACGAGCAGTACTTC. The V gene is TRBV6-1, the J gene TRBJ2-7; D might be TRBD2 (6 bases). Trimming cost V 6 bases and J 3 bases, with 15 bases left between them. CDR3 size: 14 residues. The V gene's germline CDR1 is MNHNS and CDR2 SASEGT.

In its sample, this clonotype was seen a few times. V usage is TRBV6-1 and J usage is TRBJ2-2; 7 nucleotides match TRBD1. The trim removed 8 bases at V and 1 base at J, leaving 10 bases unmatched. Germline CDR1 reads MNHNS; CDR2 reads SASEGT. The CDR3 consists of 16 residues. The CDR3 nucleotides read TGTGCCAGCGCTTCCTCAGGGGGTTGGAACACCGGGGAGCTGTTTTTT. Encoded protein: CASASSGGWNTGELFF.

In this sample, this clonotype turned up many times. The chain couples TRBV12-3 or TRBV12-4 to TRBJ2-2, with 8 bases matching TRBD1. The CDR3 has 15 residues. The V gene end was trimmed by 5 bases and the J gene end by 4 bases; junction bases not matched to a gene: 6. The CDR3 DNA follows: TGTGCCAGCAGTAGACAGGGGTATGGCACCGGGGAGCTGTTTTTT. Its translation is CASSRQGYGTGELFF.

The sample holds many counts of this clonotype. The chain uses TRBV30 and TRBJ1-3; the match to TRBD1 covers 7 bases. CDR1 and CDR2 (germline): GTSNPN, SVGIG (reference sequence). V lost 2 bases, J lost 5 bases, and 6 bases stayed unmatched. CDR3 size: 14 residues. The CDR3 sequence: CAWSPSGGRNTIYF. The CDR3 DNA is TGTGCCTGGAGTCCGTCAGGGGGGCGAAACACCATATATTTT.

This clonotype occurred a few times. J is TRBJ1-2 and V is TRBV7-6; tentative D call: TRBD1 (5 bases). From germline, CDR1 is SGHVS and CDR2 FNYEAQ. The CDR3 extends over 17 amino acids. Trimming removed 1 base at V and 0 bases at J, with 15 bases between. CDR3 amino acids: CASSLEAWGESNYGYTF. CDR3 nucleotides: TGTGCCAGCAGCTTAGAAGCGTGGGGGGAGTCTAACTATGGCTACACCTTC.

This clonotype was detected only a few times. This rearrangement joins TRBV5-1 to TRBJ2-7; D remains ambiguous. The CDR3 consists of 11 residues. Trimming removed 4 bases at V and 8 bases at J, with 10 bases between. Germline V gene sequence: CDR1 SGHRS, CDR2 YFSETQ. This chain's CDR3 is CASSLETKQYF. The CDR3, as DNA: TGCGCCAGCAGCCTAGAAACGAAGCAGTACTTC.

At least ten counts were recorded for this clonotype. This chain connects TRBV20-1 to TRBJ2-1; possibly TRBD2 for D (6 bases). CDR1 and CDR2 from the germline V gene are DFQATT and SNEGSKA (reference sequence). V lost 0 bases to trimming and J lost 3 bases, with 12 bases between them. CDR3 size: 15 residues. Here the CDR3 DNA reads TGCAGTGCTAGAGATCTGCGGGGAGGCTACAATGAGCAGTTCTTC. Amino acids: CSARDLRGGYNEQFF.

Notes on this clonotype: A junction boundary mismatches the germline segment, possibly from a read error. This chain uses TRBV6-2 or TRBV6-3 with TRBJ2-7; TRBD1 matches 8 bases. The CDR3 is 16 amino acids. Germline CDR1 MNHEY, CDR2 SVGEGT. The chain's CDR3 is CASSYRMDRANYEQCF. The CDR3 nucleotides are TGTGCCAGCAGTTACCGGATGGACAGGGCGAACTACGAGCAGTGCTTC.

The chain has TRBV4-1 and TRBJ1-3; D remains unclear. This CDR3 is built from 19 residues. Germline-derived CDR1 and CDR2 are MGHRA and YSYEKL. V was trimmed by 0 bases and J by 4 bases, leaving 22 bases between them. The CDR3 loop reads CASSQEGGQRAVSGNTIYF. The CDR3 coding sequence is TGCGCCAGCAGCCAAGAGGGTGGGCAGCGGGCTGTCTCGGGAAACACCATATATTTT.

This clonotype was counted between two and nine times. This chain connects TRBV2 to TRBJ2-1; no definite D call. V lost 3 bases and J 3 bases, leaving 9 bases between the germline ends. Per the germline V gene, CDR1 is SNHLY and CDR2 is FYNNEI. The CDR3 totals 14 residues. CDR3 sequence (DNA): TGTGCCAGCAGTGACCCGGAAAGCTACAATGAGCAGTTCTTC. Its protein product is CASSDPESYNEQFF. The variable domain in full, with the rest retrieved from reference TRBV2 and TRBJ2-1, is EPEVTQTPSHQVTQMGQEVILRCVPISNHLYFYWYRQILGQKVEFLVSFYNNEISEKSEIFDDQFSVERPDGSNFTLKIRSTKLEDSAMYFCASSDPESYNEQFFGPGTRLTVL.

J is TRBJ1-1 and V is TRBV10-3; D not resolved. Trimming cost V 4 bases and J 1 base, with 7 bases left between them. This CDR3 region has 13 residues. Per germline, CDR1 ENHRY and CDR2 SYGVKD. The DNA of the CDR3 is TGTGCCATCAGTGCTGATAGGAACACTGAAGCTTTCTTT. Protein: CAISADRNTEAFF.

In its sample, this clonotype was seen many times. The chain links TRBV11-2 to TRBJ2-7, with D hard to call. The CDR3 is 14 amino acids. V was shortened by 0 bases and J by 9 bases, with 15 bases between the two germline ends. From germline, CDR1 is SGHAT and CDR2 FQNNGV. The CDR3, as DNA: TGTGCCAGCAGCTTAGATCTGGGCAGCGATAGGCAGTACTTC. Protein product: CASSLDLGSDRQYF.

This clonotype was detected only a few times. The chain uses TRBV20-1 and TRBJ2-4; D unresolved. The CDR3 contains 14 residues. The V end was cut by 1 base, the J end by 1 base, with 8 bases between. CDR1 DFQATT and CDR2 SNEGSKA come from the germline V gene (reference sequence). The DNA for the CDR3 is TGCAGTGCTAGAGGGCCCCTGGCCAAAAACATTCAGTACTTC. Encoded protein: CSARGPLAKNIQYF.

Here the CDR3 reads CASGSGQSTDTQYF. CDR3 in DNA: TGTGCTAGTGGTTCGGGACAGAGCACAGATACGCAGTATTTT. J is TRBJ2-3 and V is TRBV12-5; 7 bases fit TRBD1. The CDR3 loop spans 14 amino acids. Germline V gives CDR1 LGHNT, CDR2 FRNRAP. Trimming removed 4 bases from V and 0 bases from J; junction bases left unmatched: 1. Full variable domain (rest looked up from reference TRBV12-5 and TRBJ2-3): DARVTQTPRHKVTEMGQEVTMRCQPILGHNTVFWYRQTMMQGLELLAYFRNRAPLDDSGMPKDRFSAEMPDATLATLKIQPSEPRDSAVYFCASGSGQSTDTQYFGPGTRLTVL.

This clonotype came up many times. The chain employs TRBV30 and TRBJ2-5; D tentatively reads TRBD1 or TRBD2 (5 bases each). This CDR3 contains 13 residues. Germline CDR1 is GTSNPN and CDR2 is SVGIG (reference sequence). V was trimmed by 0 bases and J by 5 bases, leaving 10 bases between them. Here the CDR3 reads CAWSVGTQETQYF. In DNA form, the CDR3 reads TGTGCCTGGAGTGTAGGGACCCAGGAGACCCAGTACTTC.